This T cell receptor beta chain was retrieved from a study of graft-versus-host responses after intestinal transplantation. Study-wide results and limits: Patients who carried graft-donor T cell macrochimerism also had high graft-versus-host to host-versus-graft clonal ratios in their allografts.

Only in-frame clones appear in the TCRdb table, and some are missing; sequencing was by immunoSEQ multiplex PCR. The sample includes 15,000 to 20,000 clones, around 41% seen only once; the top ten take less than 4%. Irradiated, violet-dye-labeled stimulator cells, about 200,000 in number, were plated with about 200,000 CFSE-labeled responder cells. This clone is labeled as medium-sized. This sequence was found in a human patient who received an intestinal transplant. This material consisted of alloreactive CD8+ T cells from a mixed lymphocyte reaction culture, taken before intestinal transplant. The subset was: CFSE-low proliferating T cells sorted from roughly 6-day pre-transplant mixed lymphocyte reaction (GvH or HvG direction).

In DNA form, the CDR3 reads TGTGCCAGCAGTTTGTCCGGGACAGGGGCGGTCGAGCAGTACTTC. Amino acid sequence: CASSLSGTGAVEQYF. The V gene is TRBV28, the J gene TRBJ2-7, with TRBD1 matching 10 bases. CDR1 and CDR2 (germline): MDHEN, SYDVKM. There are 15 residues in the CDR3. Trimming removed 3 bases from V and 6 bases from J; junction bases left unmatched: 8.